A selection of T cell receptor beta chains follows, all from one sample in a study of blood T cell repertoires in COVID-19. Clones were read by immunoSEQ multiplex PCR, and TCRdb kept only the in-frame ones, dropping some. The sample records about 200,000 clones, approximately 90% being singletons. Sequencing was carried out using peripheral blood. These receptors came from an elderly man with acute or convalescent COVID-19. Each CDR3 is given with its conserved first and last residue.

v_call,j_call,cdr3_aa
TRBV28,TRBJ1-4,CASSSPGAPRKWVFF
TRBV7-9,TRBJ2-1,CASRTSGSSYEQFF
TRBV27,TRBJ2-7,CASSFRAGILYEQYF
TRBV28,TRBJ1-2,CASSSIYGYTF
TRBV19,TRBJ1-6,CASSRRGTGGSPLHF
TRBV5-1,TRBJ1-2,CASSSGQFYGYTF
TRBV7-2,TRBJ1-2,CASSSSGREAYGYTF
TRBV4-2,TRBJ1-2,CASSQDLGAGQFFYGYTF
TRBV7-8,TRBJ2-2,CASRPRGSGSSVGELFF
TRBV11-1,TRBJ1-1,CASSWGVVTEAFF
TRBV28,TRBJ2-1,CASSKIDWYNEQFF
TRBV9,TRBJ2-1,CASSADRVSYNEQFF
TRBV19,TRBJ2-6,CASSTAIRGSGANVLTF
TRBV7-2,TRBJ2-3,CASRLGLAGGTDTQYF
TRBV27,TRBJ2-2,CASTTGSNGELFF
TRBV19,TRBJ1-5,CASSITPSGPQHF
TRBV2,TRBJ1-1,CASSESRGLTEAFF
TRBV4-1,TRBJ2-2,CASSKEGLLAGELFF
TRBV4-3,TRBJ1-2,CASSPQQGQRYGYTF
TRBV30,TRBJ2-1,CAWKRGPSYNEQFF
TRBV23-1,TRBJ2-7,CASSQSREGVVSWDYEQYF
TRBV12-3/TRBV12-4,TRBJ1-5,CASTGDSNQPQHF
TRBV5-1,TRBJ1-4,CASSLDLSVAGRKLFF
TRBV9,TRBJ1-1,CASSVTPTGIGTEAFF
TRBV7-8,TRBJ1-2,CASSPDYGGRGGYTF
TRBV28,TRBJ1-5,CASGQGPQNQPQHF
TRBV28,TRBJ2-3,CASSLPYSPGTDTQYF
TRBV5-4,TRBJ2-3,CASSRRTGVNADTQYF
TRBV27,TRBJ2-2,CASSWWDSTGELFF
TRBV3-1/TRBV3-2,TRBJ2-2,CASSQNQITGELFF
TRBV7-9,TRBJ1-1,CASSLHYLDRGRPEAFF
TRBV6-5,TRBJ1-2,CASSYGRGLGYTF
TRBV7-2,TRBJ2-2,CASSYRSSTGELFF
TRBV25-1,TRBJ2-1,CASSASGRAHNEQFF
TRBV4-1,TRBJ2-1,CASSQLKDRGRREQFF
TRBV2,TRBJ2-6,CASRPDSGANVLTF
TRBV6-1,TRBJ1-3,CASSEEARNTIYF
TRBV30,TRBJ1-6,CAWSVMGQVQSPLHF
TRBV7-2,TRBJ2-5,CASSLAGPQETQYF
TRBV28,TRBJ1-2,CASKSGGGQMWYGYTF
TRBV7-9,TRBJ1-4,CASSQTDRGRGEKLFF
TRBV28,TRBJ1-5,CASTGQGANQPQHF
TRBV3-1/TRBV3-2,TRBJ1-5,CASSQDLGQGGQPQHF